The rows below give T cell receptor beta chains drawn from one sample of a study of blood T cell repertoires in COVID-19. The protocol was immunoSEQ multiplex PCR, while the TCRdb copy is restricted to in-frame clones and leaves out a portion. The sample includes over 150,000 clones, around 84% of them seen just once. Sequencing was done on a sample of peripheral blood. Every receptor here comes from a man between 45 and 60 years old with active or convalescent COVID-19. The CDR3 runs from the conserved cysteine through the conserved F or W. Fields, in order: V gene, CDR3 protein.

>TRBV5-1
CASSLAPGHFQETQYF
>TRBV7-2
CASSLSGTVRTQTEAFF
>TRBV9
CASSVGIAGLETQYF
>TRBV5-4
CASSLVGGYGYTF
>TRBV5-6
CASSLLAEGNTGELFF
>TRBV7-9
CASSSGGQAVYEQYF
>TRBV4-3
CASSFRLLPSTDTQYF
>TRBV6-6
CASSYTGQRTYGYTF
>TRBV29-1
CSVEGLAGAQETQYF
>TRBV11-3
CASSFLAGGPGETQYF
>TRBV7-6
CASSSTSGAQETQYF
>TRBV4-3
CASSYRTDLRLEQYF
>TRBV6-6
CASSRDRGETYEQYF
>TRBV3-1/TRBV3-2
CASSQDGSSEQFF
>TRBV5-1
CASSLGGGDGYTF
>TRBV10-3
CATADRIYNEQFF
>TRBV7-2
CASSYTGDSGNTIYF
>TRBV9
CASSPRQHGNTGELFF
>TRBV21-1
CASSARDRANSPLHF
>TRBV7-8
CASSTYGVNPEKLFF
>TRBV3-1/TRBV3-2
CASSQGQTGGTDTQYF
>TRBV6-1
CASSAMSGTGGGGYTF
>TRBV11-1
CASSLGPSAGETQYF
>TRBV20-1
CSASGGGSPLHF
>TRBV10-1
CASSEPGLLRNTDTQYF
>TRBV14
CASSFTGPTGELFF
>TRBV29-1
CSVEAQQETQYF
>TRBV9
CASSTGKDTEAFF
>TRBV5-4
CASSFGRAAIATYEQYF
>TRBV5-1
CASSFGDNTGELFF
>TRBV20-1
CSASGSEQYF
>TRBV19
CASSSWDRGNEQFF
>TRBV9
CASSVGTSGEQETQYF
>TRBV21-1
CEGQEDEKLFF